The 5 T cell receptor beta chains below were found in one sample sequenced in a study of OX40 agonist ivuxolimab in advanced cancers. Library generation was performed with the immunoSEQ multiplex PCR assay. TCRdb holds this immuneACCESS table with in-frame rearrangements only. Some clones are missing; in checked studies, unresolved V genes explain under half, and the rest has no known cause. In this sample the table shows about 54,000 clones, about nine tenths of which occur a single time. The ten top clones hold over 10% of the sample. The sequenced sample was CD4+ or CD8+ T cells sorted from blood, obtained in a trial of the OX40 agonist ivuxolimab. Receptors originate from an adult with an advanced solid tumor such as melanoma, head and neck, liver or kidney cancer.

The chain couples TRBV6-6 to TRBJ1-1, with 8 positions matching TRBD1. J was trimmed by 6 bases and V by 6 bases; bases with no gene match: 9. The CDR3 is 14 amino acids. Germline CDR1 reads MNHNY; CDR2 reads SVGAGI (reference sequence). CDR3 loop: CASRIQGEVAEAFF. The CDR3 DNA is TGTGCCAGCAGAATACAGGGGGAGGTCGCTGAAGCTTTCTTT.

This chain connects TRBV28 to TRBJ1-2; 10 bases agree with TRBD1. Trimming at V came to 8 bases and at J to 4 bases, leaving 1 base not matched to a gene. Germline V gives CDR1 MDHEN, CDR2 SYDVKM. This CDR3 is 12 amino acids long. Here the CDR3 reads CASGDRGYGYTF. For the CDR3, the DNA is TGTGCCAGCGGGGACAGGGGCTATGGCTACACCTTC.

The rearrangement joins TRBV6-5 to TRBJ2-1; 13 bases agree with TRBD2. Per the germline V gene, CDR1 is MNHEY and CDR2 is SVGAGI. The CDR3 consists of 13 residues. Trimming at V came to 6 bases and at J to 7 bases, leaving 0 bases not matched to a gene. The CDR3 is CASRLAGGNEQFF. DNA for the CDR3: TGTGCCAGCAGACTAGCGGGAGGGAATGAGCAGTTCTTC.

The chain carries TRBV19 and TRBJ1-1; D is unclear. Trimming removed 6 bases from V and 1 base from J, with 6 bases in between. CDR1 LNHDA and CDR2 SQIVND come from the germline V gene (reference sequence). This CDR3 has 12 amino acids. CDR3: CASRRANTEAFF. The CDR3 DNA is TGTGCCAGTAGAAGGGCGAACACTGAAGCTTTCTTT.

The gene calls are TRBV5-1 and TRBJ1-1; 9 nucleotides match TRBD1. V gave up 4 bases and J gave up 5 bases; unmatched junction bases: 9. Germline V CDR1 and CDR2: SGHRS, YFSETQ. This CDR3 is built from 15 residues. Here the CDR3 reads CASSPQGAGRTEAFF. CDR3 coding DNA: TGCGCCAGCAGCCCACAGGGGGCCGGGCGGACTGAAGCTTTCTTT.